These 7 T cell receptor beta chains were sequenced from one sample in a study of T-cell memory formation after mild COVID-19. In TCRdb, the 5' RACE reads were re-called with MiXCR into one record per CDR3 protein. The sample consists of 400,000 to 500,000 distinct CDR3 sequences, 20% to 25% of them appearing once. Sequencing was done on a sample of PBMCs or a T cell subset sorted from them (not recorded which). The receptor source for this set is an adult woman who had mild COVID-19 (a few samples of this study predate the infection). Cell type and time point are not known.

DNA for the CDR3: TGTGCCAGCAGCGAAGCGGCAGATCAGCCCCAGCATTTT. It is translated as CASSEAADQPQHF. This chain uses TRBV7-2 with TRBJ1-5; D is ambiguous. The germline CDR1 and CDR2 sequences are SGHTA and FQGNSA. The V end was cut by 5 bases, the J end by 5 bases, with 10 bases between. The CDR3 loop spans 13 amino acids.

The chain recombines TRBV21-1 with TRBJ2-3; TRBD2, the table's D call, was not compared with the DNA. TRBV21-1 is recorded as a pseudogene. CDR3 length equals 14 residues. CDR3 sequence (DNA): TGTGCCAGCAGCAAAGTGTGGAGGAGGGATACGCAGTATTTT. Protein product: CASSKVWRRDTQYF.

V usage is TRBV6-4 and J usage is TRBJ2-1; no definite D call. CDR1 is MRHNA, CDR2 SNTAGT, per germline. V lost 2 bases to trimming and J lost 4 bases, with 9 bases between them. CDR3 size: 14 residues. CDR3 in amino acids: CASSDGVNYNEQFF. In DNA, the CDR3 is TGTGCCAGCAGTGACGGGGTTAATTACAATGAGCAGTTCTTC.

The gene calls are TRBV6-1 and TRBJ1-1, with a weak D call TRBD1 (5 bases). V gave up 6 bases and J gave up 3 bases, with 11 bases separating them. The germline CDR1 and CDR2 sequences are MNHNS and SASEGT. The CDR3 consists of 13 residues. This CDR3 is CASRDRTYTEAFF. CDR3 bases: TGTGCCAGCAGAGACAGAACCTACACTGAAGCTTTCTTT.

This clonotype has at least ten counts. The CDR3 spells CASSPLAKNIQYF. The CDR3, as DNA: TGTGCCAGCTCACCCCTAGCCAAAAACATTCAGTACTTC. The rearrangement uses TRBV18 and TRBJ2-4; D unclear. CDR1 is KGHSH and CDR2 is LQKENI in the germline V gene. This CDR3 contains 13 residues. V lost 3 bases, J lost 0 bases, and 3 bases lay in between. Combining the CDR3 with reference TRBV18 and TRBJ2-4 gives the whole variable domain NAGVMQNPRHLVRRRGQEARLRCSPMKGHSHVYWYRQLPEEGLKFMVYLQKENIIDESGMPKERFSAEFPKEGPSILRIQQVVRGDSAAYFCASSPLAKNIQYFGAGTRLSVL.

This chain joins TRBV29-1 and TRBJ2-5, with D unclear. Trimming left V 1 base short and J 5 bases short, with 5 bases between. In germline, CDR1 is SQVTM, CDR2 ANQGSEA. The CDR3 covers 11 residues. CDR3 loop: CSVEVFETQYF. The CDR3 coding sequence is TGCAGCGTTGAAGTGTTTGAGACCCAGTACTTC.

This clonotype was picked up many times. The V call is TRBV4-3, the J call TRBJ2-3; weak D call: TRBD2 (5 bases). The CDR3 is made up of 15 amino acids. Trimming removed 1 base at V and 2 bases at J, with 10 bases between. Germline V gene sequence: CDR1 LGHNA, CDR2 YSLEER. This CDR3 reads CASSQGERPTDTQYF. CDR3 in DNA: TGCGCCAGCAGCCAAGGGGAGCGACCCACAGATACGCAGTATTTT.